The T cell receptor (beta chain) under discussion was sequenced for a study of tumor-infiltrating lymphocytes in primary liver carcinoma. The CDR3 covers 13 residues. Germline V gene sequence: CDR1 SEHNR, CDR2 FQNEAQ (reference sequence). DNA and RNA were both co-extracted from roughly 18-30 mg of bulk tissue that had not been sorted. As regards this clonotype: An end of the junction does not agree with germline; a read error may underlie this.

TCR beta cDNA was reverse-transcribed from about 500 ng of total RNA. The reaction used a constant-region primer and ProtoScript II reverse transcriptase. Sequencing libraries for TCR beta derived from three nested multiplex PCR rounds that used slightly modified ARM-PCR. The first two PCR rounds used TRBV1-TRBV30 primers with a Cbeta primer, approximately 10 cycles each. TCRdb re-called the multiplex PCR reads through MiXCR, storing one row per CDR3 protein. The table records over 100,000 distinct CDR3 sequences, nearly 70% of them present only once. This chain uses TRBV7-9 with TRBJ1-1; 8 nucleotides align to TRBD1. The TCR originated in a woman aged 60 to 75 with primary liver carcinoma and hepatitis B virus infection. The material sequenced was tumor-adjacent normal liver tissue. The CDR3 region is CASSLTGQGEVFF. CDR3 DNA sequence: TGTGCCAGCAGCTTGACCGGACAGGGTGAAGTTTTCTTT.